This T cell receptor beta chain comes out of a study of blood T cells in healthy people across ages. Looked up from germline, CDR1 is DFQATT and CDR2 is SNEGSKA (reference sequence). The V and J ends lost 4 bases and 3 bases respectively, with 21 bases between them. CDR3 size: 16 residues. Using a J-beta primer mix together with a sample-barcoded 5' primer, a second PCR was run for about 6 to 11 cycles. TCRdb itself ran the 5' RACE reads through MiXCR, one entry per CDR3 protein. The sample has 2 million or so distinct CDR3 sequences; just under 50% are singletons. The specimen sequenced was blood. This receptor was taken from a woman in her forties in good health. The V and J genes are TRBV20-1 and TRBJ1-1; D possibly corresponds to TRBD1 (6 bases). The CDR3 protein is CSATSVRGGRHTEAFF. CDR3 DNA sequence: TGCAGTGCTACATCGGTGAGAGGGGGACGGCACACTGAAGCTTTCTTT.